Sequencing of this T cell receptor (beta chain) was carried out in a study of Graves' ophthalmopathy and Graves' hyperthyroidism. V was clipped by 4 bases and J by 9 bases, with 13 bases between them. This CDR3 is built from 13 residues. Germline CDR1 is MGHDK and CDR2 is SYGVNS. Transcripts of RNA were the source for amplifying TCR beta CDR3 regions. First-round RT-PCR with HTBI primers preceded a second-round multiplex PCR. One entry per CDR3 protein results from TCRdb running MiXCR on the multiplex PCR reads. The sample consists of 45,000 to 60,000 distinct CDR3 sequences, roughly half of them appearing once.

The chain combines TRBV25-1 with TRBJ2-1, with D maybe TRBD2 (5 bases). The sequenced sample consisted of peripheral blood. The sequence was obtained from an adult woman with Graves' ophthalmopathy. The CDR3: CASSGGHRGEQFF. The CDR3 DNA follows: TGTGCCAGCAGTGGAGGGCATCGTGGTGAGCAGTTCTTC.